Detailed here is one TCR beta chain. The data stem from a study of blood T cell repertoires in COVID-19. Study background: Acute and convalescent COVID-19 specimens originated in the United States, Italy and Spain. In each case, the material was cDNA or gDNA derived from T cells, B-cell-depleted T cells, or PBMCs.

The authors' processing: Scientists estimated how many nucleated cells there were by amplifying reference gene primers. Measured with immunoSEQ multiplex PCR; TCRdb has only the in-frame clones, and not every one. V, J and clone size were drawn from that table, and D and trimming were deduced from the DNA. The profile covers fewer than 60,000 clones, with just under 90% appearing a single time and more than 6% taken by the ten largest. Seattle patient enrollment occurred during active infection, with longitudinal follow-up thereafter. This CDR3 has 14 amino acids. Trimming stripped 4 bases from V and 3 bases from J, with 13 bases between. Looked up from germline, CDR1 is SGHDN and CDR2 is FVKESK.

This rearrangement joins TRBV14 to TRBJ2-7, with D maybe TRBD2 (6 bases). The TCR comes from a woman aged 55-69 years with COVID-19, enrolled during active disease. The sequenced sample was peripheral blood. The CDR3 here is CASSPDGGRYEQYF. CDR3 DNA sequence: TGTGCCAGCAGCCCCGACGGAGGGCGCTACGAGCAGTACTTC.